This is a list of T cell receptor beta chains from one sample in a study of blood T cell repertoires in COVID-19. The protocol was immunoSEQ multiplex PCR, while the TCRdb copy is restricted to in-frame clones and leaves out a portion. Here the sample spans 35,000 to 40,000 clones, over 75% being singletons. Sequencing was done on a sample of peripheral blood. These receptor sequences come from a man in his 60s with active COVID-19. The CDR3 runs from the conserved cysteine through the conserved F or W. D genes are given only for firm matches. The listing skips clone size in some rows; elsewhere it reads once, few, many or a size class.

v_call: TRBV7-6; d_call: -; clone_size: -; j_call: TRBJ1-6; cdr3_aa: CASSLAGDTGSPLHF; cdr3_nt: TGTGCCAGCAGCTTAGCGGGGGACACCGGTTCACCCCTCCACTTT
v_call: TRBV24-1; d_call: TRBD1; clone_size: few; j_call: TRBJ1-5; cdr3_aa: CATSDGRQGGQPQHF; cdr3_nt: TGTGCCACCAGTGATGGAAGACAGGGTGGTCAGCCCCAGCATTTT
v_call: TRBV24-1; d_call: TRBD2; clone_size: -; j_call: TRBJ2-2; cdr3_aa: CATGGLAGDTGELFF; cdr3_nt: TGTGCCACCGGCGGACTAGCGGGAGACACCGGGGAGCTGTTTTTT
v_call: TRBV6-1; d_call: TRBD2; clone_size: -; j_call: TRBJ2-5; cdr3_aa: CASSETSVETQYF; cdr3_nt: TGTGCCAGCAGTGAGACTAGCGTAGAGACCCAGTACTTC
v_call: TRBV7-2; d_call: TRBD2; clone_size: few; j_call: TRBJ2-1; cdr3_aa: CASSFSTSGSNEQFF; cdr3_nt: TGTGCCAGCAGCTTTTCGACTAGCGGGAGCAATGAGCAGTTCTTC
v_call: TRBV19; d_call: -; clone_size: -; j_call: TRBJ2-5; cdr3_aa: CASSTTRFQETQYF; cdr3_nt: TGTGCCAGTAGTACAACTAGATTCCAAGAGACCCAGTACTTC
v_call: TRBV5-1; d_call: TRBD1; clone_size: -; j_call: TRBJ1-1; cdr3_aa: CASSLQGVNTEAFF; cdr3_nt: TGCGCCAGCAGCTTACAGGGGGTCAACACTGAAGCTTTCTTT
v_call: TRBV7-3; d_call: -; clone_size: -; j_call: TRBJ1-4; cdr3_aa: CASSLKPGTNEKLFF; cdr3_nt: TGTGCCAGCAGCTTAAAACCAGGAACTAATGAAAAACTGTTTTTT
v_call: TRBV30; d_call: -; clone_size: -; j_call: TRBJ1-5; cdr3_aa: CAWGGTGIRPYQPQHF; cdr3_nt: TGTGCCTGGGGTGGTACAGGGATTCGACCGTATCAGCCCCAGCATTTT
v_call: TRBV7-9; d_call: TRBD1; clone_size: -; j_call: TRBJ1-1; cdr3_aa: CASRRGGQGWNTEAFF; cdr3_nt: TGTGCCAGCAGAAGGGGGGGACAGGGATGGAACACGGAAGCTTTCTTT
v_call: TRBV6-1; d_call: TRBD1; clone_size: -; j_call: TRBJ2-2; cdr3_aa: CASSEGTGGAGELFF; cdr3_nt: TGTGCCAGCAGTGAAGGGACAGGGGGCGCCGGGGAGCTGTTTTTT
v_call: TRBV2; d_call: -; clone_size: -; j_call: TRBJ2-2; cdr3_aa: CASALGGQGGELFF; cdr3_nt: TGTGCCAGCGCCCTCGGGGGGCAGGGCGGGGAGCTGTTTTTT
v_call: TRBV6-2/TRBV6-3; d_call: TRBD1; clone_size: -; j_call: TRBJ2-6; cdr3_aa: CASSLEDRGLTSGANVLTF; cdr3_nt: TGTGCCAGCAGCCTTGAGGACAGGGGGCTGACGTCTGGGGCCAACGTCCTGACTTTC
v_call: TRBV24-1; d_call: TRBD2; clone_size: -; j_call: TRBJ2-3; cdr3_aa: CATSDLAGGPDTQYF; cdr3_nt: TGTGCCACCAGTGATCTGGCGGGAGGGCCCGATACGCAGTATTTT
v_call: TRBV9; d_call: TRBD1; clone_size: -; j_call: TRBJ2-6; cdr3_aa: CASSVAPPGTGADSGANVLTF; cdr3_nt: TGTGCCAGCAGCGTAGCTCCCCCCGGGACAGGGGCTGACTCTGGGGCCAACGTCCTGACTTTC
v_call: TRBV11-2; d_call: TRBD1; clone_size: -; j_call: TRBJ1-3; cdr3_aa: CASSQLTQGASGNTIYF; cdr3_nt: TGTGCCAGCAGCCAACTGACACAGGGGGCTTCGGGAAACACCATATATTTT
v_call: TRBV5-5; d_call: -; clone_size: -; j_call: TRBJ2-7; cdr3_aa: CASSRQGSYEQYF; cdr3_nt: TGTGCCAGCAGTAGGCAGGGATCCTACGAGCAGTACTTC
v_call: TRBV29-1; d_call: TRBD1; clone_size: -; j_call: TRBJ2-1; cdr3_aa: CSVEKNIRGQAYNEQFF; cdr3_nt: TGCAGCGTTGAAAAAAATATCCGGGGACAGGCCTACAATGAGCAGTTCTTC
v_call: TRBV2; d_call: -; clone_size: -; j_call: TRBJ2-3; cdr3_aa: CASSDQGSGDTQYF; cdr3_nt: TGTGCCAGCAGTGATCAGGGGTCAGGAGATACGCAGTATTTT
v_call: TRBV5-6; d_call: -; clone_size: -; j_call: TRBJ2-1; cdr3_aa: CASSWGRVVGEQFF; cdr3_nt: TGTGCCAGCAGCTGGGGGCGGGTAGTCGGGGAGCAGTTCTTC
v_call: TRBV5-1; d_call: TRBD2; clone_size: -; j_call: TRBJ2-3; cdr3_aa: CASSLRGGLATDTQYF; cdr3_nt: TGCGCCAGCAGCTTGCGGGGAGGACTAGCCACAGATACGCAGTATTTT
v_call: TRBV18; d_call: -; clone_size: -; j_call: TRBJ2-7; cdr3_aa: CASSRITGTEQYF; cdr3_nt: TGTGCCAGCTCACGTATTACAGGGACCGAGCAGTACTTC
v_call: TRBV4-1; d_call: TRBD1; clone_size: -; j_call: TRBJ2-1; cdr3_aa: CASSQAGTGLYNEQFF; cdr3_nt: TGCGCCAGCAGCCAGGCAGGGACAGGGCTTTACAATGAGCAGTTCTTC
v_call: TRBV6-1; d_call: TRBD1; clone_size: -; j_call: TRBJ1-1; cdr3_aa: CASSSTGAAFF; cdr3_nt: TGTGCCAGCAGTTCCACAGGGGCGGCTTTCTTT
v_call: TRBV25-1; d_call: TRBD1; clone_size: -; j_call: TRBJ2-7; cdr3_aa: CASSGVGQGAREQYF; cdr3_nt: TGTGCCAGCAGTGGCGTGGGACAGGGGGCGCGGGAGCAGTACTTC
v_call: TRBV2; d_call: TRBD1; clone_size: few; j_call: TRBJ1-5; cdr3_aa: CASSEARQGTQPQHF; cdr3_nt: TGTGCCAGCAGTGAAGCGAGACAGGGAACTCAGCCCCAGCATTTT
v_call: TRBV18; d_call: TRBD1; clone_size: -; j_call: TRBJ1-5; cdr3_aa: CASSPTTGSFSGNQPQHF; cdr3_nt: TGTGCCAGCTCACCGACGACAGGGTCGTTTTCGGGCAATCAGCCCCAGCATTTT
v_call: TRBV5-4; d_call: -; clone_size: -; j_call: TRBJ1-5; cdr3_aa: CASSIGQNQPQHF; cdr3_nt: TGTGCCAGCAGCATTGGACAGAATCAGCCCCAGCATTTT
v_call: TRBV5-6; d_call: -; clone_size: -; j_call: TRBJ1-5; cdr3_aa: CASSLGPGGGQPQHF; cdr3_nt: TGTGCCAGCAGCTTGGGTCCGGGGGGGGGTCAGCCCCAGCATTTT
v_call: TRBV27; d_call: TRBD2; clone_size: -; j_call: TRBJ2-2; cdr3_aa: CASSGTIYTGELFF; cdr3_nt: TGTGCCAGCAGCGGGACTATCTACACCGGGGAGCTGTTTTTT
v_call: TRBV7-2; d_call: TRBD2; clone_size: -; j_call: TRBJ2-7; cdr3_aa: CASSPTSDYSYEQYF; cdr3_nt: TGTGCCAGCAGCCCCACTAGCGACTACTCCTACGAGCAGTACTTC
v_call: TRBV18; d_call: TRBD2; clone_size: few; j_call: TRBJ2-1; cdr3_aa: CASSPTLLAGLSYNEQFF; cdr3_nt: TGTGCCAGCTCCCCTACCCTTCTAGCGGGACTATCCTACAATGAGCAGTTCTTC
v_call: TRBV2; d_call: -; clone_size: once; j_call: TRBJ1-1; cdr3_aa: CASSQTGNGLNTEAFF; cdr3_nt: TGTGCCAGCAGCCAAACAGGGAACGGGCTGAACACTGAAGCTTTCTTT
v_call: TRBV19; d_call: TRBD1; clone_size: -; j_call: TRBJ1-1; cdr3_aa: CASSTAGQGAYNTEAFF; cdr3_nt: TGTGCCAGTAGTACCGCCGGACAGGGGGCTTATAACACTGAAGCTTTCTTT
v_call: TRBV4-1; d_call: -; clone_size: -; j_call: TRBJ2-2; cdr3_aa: CASSQAGGLLVRELFF; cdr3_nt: TGCGCCAGCAGCCAAGCTGGAGGACTCCTGGTCAGGGAGCTGTTTTTT
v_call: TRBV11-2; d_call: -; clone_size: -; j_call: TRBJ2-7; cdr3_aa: CASSLRGALYEQYF; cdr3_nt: TGTGCCAGCAGCTTACGCGGTGCTCTGTACGAGCAGTACTTC
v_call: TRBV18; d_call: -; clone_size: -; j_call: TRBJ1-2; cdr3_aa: CASSPRTEPDHGYTF; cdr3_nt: TGTGCCAGCTCACCAAGGACAGAGCCCGATCATGGCTACACCTTC
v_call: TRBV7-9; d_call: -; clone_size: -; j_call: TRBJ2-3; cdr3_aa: CASSNDISTDTQYF; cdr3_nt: TGTGCCAGCAGCAATGACATTAGCACAGATACGCAGTATTTT
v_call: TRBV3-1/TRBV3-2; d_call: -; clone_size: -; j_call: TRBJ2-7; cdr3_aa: CASSQDRARDEQYF; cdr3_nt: TGTGCCAGCAGCCAAGATCGAGCCAGGGACGAGCAGTACTTC
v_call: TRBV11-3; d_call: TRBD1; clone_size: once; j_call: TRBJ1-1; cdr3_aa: CASSQGSGTEAFF; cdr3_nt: TGTGCCAGCTCACAGGGGTCTGGGACTGAAGCTTTCTTT
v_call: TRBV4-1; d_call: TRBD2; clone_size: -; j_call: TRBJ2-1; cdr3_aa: CASSQGSLAGGPGNEQFF; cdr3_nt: TGCGCCAGCAGCCAAGGTTCGCTAGCGGGAGGGCCGGGGAATGAGCAGTTCTTC
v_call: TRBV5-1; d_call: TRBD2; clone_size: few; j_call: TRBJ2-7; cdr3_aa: CASSPGTSGSNEQYF; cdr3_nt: TGCGCCAGCAGCCCTGGGACTAGCGGGAGTAACGAGCAGTACTTC
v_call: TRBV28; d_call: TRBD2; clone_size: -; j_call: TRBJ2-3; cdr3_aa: CASSSAGSGGGWAQYF; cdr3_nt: TGTGCCAGCAGTTCCGCAGGGAGTGGGGGGGGTTGGGCGCAGTATTTT
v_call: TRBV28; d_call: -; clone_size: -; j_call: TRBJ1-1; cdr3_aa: CAIRAGAGTEAFF; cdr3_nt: TGTGCCATCAGGGCGGGGGCAGGGACTGAAGCTTTCTTT
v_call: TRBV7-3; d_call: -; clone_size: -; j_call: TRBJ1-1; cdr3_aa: CASSLHMNTEAFF; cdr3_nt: TGTGCCAGCAGCTTACACATGAACACTGAAGCTTTCTTT
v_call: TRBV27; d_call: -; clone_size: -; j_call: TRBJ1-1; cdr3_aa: CASSLVGGNTEAFF; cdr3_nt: TGTGCCAGCAGTTTAGTAGGGGGGAACACTGAAGCTTTCTTT
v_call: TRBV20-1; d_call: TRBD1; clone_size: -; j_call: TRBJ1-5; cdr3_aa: CSASGPGQAFYDQPQHF; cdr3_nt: TGCAGTGCTAGTGGACCCGGACAGGCATTCTACGATCAGCCCCAGCATTTT
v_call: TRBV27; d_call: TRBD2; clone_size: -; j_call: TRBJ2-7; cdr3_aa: CASSPGLAAYEQYF; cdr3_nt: TGTGCCAGTAGCCCGGGACTAGCGGCATACGAGCAGTACTTC
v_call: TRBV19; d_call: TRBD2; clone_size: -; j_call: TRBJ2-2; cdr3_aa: CASSIEEGSGRITGELFF; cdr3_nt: TGTGCCAGTAGTATAGAAGAGGGGAGCGGGAGGATCACCGGGGAGCTGTTTTTT
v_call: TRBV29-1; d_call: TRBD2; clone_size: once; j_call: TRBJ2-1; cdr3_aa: CSVVGSGVYNEQFF; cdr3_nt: TGCAGCGTTGTAGGTAGCGGGGTCTACAATGAGCAGTTCTTC
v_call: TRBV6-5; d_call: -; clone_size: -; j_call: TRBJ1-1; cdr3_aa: CASTRATVTEAFF; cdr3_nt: TGTGCCAGCACCAGGGCCACCGTCACTGAAGCTTTCTTT
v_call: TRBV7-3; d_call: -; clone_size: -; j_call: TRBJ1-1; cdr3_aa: CASRADRNTEAFF; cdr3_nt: TGTGCCAGCAGAGCTGACAGAAACACTGAAGCTTTCTTT
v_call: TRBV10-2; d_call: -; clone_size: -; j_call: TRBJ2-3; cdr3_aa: CASSAGVGTDTQYF; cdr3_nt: TGCGCCAGCAGTGCGGGAGTGGGGACAGATACGCAGTATTTT
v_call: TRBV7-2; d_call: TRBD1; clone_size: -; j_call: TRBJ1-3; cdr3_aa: CASSLRWGQSPISGNTIYF; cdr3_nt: TGTGCCAGCAGCTTAAGGTGGGGACAGAGCCCGATCTCTGGAAACACCATATATTTT
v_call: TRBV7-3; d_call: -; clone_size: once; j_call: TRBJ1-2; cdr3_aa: CASSVGPGAYGYTF; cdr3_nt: TGTGCCAGCAGCGTTGGTCCAGGGGCTTATGGCTACACCTTC
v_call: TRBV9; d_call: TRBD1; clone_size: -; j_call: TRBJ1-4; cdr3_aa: CASSPRTGREKLFF; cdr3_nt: TGTGCCAGCAGCCCTCGGACAGGGCGGGAAAAACTGTTTTTT
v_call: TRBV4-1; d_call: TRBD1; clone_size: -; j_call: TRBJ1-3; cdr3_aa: CASSRLGTAGNTIYF; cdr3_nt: TGCGCCAGCAGCCGCTTAGGGACAGCAGGAAACACCATATATTTT